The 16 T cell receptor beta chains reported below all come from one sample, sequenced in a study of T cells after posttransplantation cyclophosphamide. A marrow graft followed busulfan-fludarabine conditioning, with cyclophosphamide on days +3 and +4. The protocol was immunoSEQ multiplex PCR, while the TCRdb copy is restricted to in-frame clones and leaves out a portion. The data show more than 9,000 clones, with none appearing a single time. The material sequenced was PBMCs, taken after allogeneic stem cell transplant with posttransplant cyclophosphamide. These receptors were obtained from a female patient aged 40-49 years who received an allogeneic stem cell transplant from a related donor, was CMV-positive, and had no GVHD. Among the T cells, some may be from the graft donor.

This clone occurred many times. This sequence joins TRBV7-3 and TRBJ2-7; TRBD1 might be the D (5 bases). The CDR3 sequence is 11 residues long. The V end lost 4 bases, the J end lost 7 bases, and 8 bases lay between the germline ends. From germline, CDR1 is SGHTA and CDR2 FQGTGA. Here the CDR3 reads CASSSTGEQYF. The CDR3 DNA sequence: TGTGCCAGCAGCTCCACAGGTGAGCAGTACTTC.

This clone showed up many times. For the CDR3, the DNA is TGTGCCAGCAGCGTAGGACCTCTAGCAGGCGAGGAGACCCAGTACTTC. Amino acids: CASSVGPLAGEETQYF. The chain carries TRBV9 and TRBJ2-5; D perhaps matches TRBD2 (5 bases). With 0 bases removed from V and 5 bases from J, the gap between germline ends came to 17 bases. The CDR3 has 16 residues. In germline, CDR1 is SGDLS, CDR2 YYNGEE.

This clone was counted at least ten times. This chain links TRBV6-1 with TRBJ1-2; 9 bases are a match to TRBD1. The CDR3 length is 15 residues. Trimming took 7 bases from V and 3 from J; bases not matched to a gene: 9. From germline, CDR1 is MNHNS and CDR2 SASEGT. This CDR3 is CASTPLRTGDYGYTF. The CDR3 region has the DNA TGTGCCAGCACCCCGCTAAGGACAGGGGACTATGGCTACACCTTC.

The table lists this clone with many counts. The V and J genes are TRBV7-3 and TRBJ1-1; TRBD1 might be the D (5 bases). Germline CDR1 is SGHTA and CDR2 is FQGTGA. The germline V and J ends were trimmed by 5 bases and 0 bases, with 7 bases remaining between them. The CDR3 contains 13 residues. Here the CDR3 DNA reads TGTGCCAGCAGCCTGACAGTGAACACTGAAGCTTTCTTT. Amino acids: CASSLTVNTEAFF.

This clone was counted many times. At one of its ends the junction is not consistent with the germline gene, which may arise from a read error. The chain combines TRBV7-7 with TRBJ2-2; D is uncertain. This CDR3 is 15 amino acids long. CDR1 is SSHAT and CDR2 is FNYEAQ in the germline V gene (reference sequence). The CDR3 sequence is CASSPLTGNTGELFF. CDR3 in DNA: TGTGCTAGCAGCCCTCTTACCGGGAACACCGGGGAGCTGTTTTTT.

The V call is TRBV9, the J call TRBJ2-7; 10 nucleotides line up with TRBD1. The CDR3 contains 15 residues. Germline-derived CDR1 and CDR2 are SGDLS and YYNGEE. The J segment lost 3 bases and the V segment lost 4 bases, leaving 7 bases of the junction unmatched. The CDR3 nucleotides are TGTGCCAGCAGCCCGGAGGGACAGGGGATCTACGAGCAGTACTTC. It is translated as CASSPEGQGIYEQYF.

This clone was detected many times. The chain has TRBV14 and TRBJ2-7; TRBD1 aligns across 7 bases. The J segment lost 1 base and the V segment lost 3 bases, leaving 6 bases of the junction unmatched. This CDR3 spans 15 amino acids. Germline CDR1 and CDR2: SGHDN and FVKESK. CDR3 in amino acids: CASSHGRTGSYEQYF. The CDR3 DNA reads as TGTGCCAGCAGCCATGGACGGACAGGATCCTACGAGCAGTACTTC.

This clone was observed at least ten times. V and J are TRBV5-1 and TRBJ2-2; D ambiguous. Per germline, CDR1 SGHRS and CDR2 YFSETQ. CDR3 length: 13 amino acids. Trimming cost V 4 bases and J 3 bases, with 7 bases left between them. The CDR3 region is CASSPQYTGELFF. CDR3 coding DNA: TGCGCCAGCAGCCCACAGTACACCGGGGAGCTGTTTTTT.

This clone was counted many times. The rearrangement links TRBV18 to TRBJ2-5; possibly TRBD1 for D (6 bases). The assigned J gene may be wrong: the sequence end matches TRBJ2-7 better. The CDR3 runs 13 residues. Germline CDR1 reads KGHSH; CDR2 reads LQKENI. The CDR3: CASSHGQPYEQYF. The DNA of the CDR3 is TGTGCCAGCTCACATGGACAGCCCTACGAGCAGTACTTC.

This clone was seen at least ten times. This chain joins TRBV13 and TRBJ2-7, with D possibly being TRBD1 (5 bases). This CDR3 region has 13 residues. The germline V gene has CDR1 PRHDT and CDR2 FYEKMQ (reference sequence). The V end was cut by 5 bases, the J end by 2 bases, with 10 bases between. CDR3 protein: CASSPTDAYEQYF. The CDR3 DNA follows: TGTGCCAGCAGCCCGACAGACGCCTACGAGCAGTACTTC.

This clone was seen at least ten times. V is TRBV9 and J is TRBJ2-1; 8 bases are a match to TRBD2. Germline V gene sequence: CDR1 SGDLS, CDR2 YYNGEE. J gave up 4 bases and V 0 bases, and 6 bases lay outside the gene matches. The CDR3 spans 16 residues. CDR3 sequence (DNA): TGTGCCAGCAGCGTAGAAATTAGCGGGGTGTACAATGAGCAGTTCTTC. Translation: CASSVEISGVYNEQFF.

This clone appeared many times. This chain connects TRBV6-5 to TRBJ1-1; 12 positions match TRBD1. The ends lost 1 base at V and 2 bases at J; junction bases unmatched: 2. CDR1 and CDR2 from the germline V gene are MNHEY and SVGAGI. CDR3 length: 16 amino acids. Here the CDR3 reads CASSYWDRGLNTEAFF. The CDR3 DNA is TGTGCCAGCAGTTACTGGGACAGGGGGCTTAACACTGAAGCTTTCTTT.

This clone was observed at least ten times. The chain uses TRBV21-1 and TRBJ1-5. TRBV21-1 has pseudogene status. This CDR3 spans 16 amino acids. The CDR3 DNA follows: TGTGCCAGCAGCACGCCCCGGGGAGGGCTGGGTCAGCCCCAGCATTTT. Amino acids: CASSTPRGGLGQPQHF.

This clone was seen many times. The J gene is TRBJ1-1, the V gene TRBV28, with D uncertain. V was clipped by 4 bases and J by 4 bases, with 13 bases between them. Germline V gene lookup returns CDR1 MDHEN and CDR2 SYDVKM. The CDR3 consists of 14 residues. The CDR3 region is CASSYQIWSTEAFF. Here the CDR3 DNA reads TGTGCCAGCAGTTATCAAATCTGGAGCACTGAAGCTTTCTTT. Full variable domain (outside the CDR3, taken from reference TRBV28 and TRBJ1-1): DVKVTQSSRYLVKRTGEKVFLECVQDMDHENMFWYRQDPGLGLRLIYFSYDVKMKEKGDIPEGYSVSREKKERFSLILESASTNQTSMYLCASSYQIWSTEAFFGQGTRLTVV.

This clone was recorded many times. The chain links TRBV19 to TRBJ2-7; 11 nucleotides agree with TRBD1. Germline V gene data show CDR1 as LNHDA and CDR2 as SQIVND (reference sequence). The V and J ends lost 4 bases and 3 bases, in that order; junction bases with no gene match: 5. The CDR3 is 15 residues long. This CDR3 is CASSRYGTGGYEQYF. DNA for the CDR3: TGTGCCAGTAGTAGGTATGGGACAGGGGGCTACGAGCAGTACTTC.

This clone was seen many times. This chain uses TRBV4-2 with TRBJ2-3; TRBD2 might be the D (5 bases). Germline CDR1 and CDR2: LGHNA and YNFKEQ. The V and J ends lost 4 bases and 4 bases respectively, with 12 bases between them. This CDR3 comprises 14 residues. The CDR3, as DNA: TGTGCCAGCAGCCGAACCTTACTAGCAGATACGCAGTATTTT. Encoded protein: CASSRTLLADTQYF.